This T cell receptor beta chain derives from a study of T cells after yellow fever vaccination. The 5'RACE template-switching step produced TCR cDNA and added a universal primer site and UMIs. From the 5' RACE reads, TCRdb called clonotypes with MiXCR, one entry per CDR3 protein. The data contain roughly 520,000 distinct CDR3 sequences, just over 20% of them seen just once; the ten biggest clones take up approximately 16%. General observations from the study: Across the CD4 and CD8 compartments, a small share of clonotypes was present in both.

This clonotype was picked up a small number of times. Its antigen remains unidentified. V shed 4 bases and J 3 bases; nucleotides not matched to a gene: 6. From germline, CDR1 is LGHDT and CDR2 YNNKEL (reference sequence). The CDR3 runs to 15 residues. The chain is built from TRBV3-1 and TRBJ2-1, with 7 bases lining up with TRBD2. Sequenced here: PBMCs, sampled 20 to 25 days after the first yellow fever vaccination. This receptor was obtained from a man between 18 and 35 years old who received the YFV17D yellow fever vaccine. The CDR3 region has the DNA TGTGCCAGCAGCCGTACAGCGGGATTCTACAATGAGCAGTTCTTC. Translating gives CASSRTAGFYNEQFF.